The source of this T cell receptor beta chain is a study of blood T cell repertoires in COVID-19. Study summary: Material from acute and convalescent COVID-19 was sourced from the United States, Italy and Spain.

Produced via immunoSEQ multiplex PCR; TCRdb's table is partial and in-frame only. The repertoire holds under 95,000 clones, with 80% to 90% as singletons. Germline assignment: CDR1 LNHNV and CDR2 YYDKDF (reference sequence). The ends lost 4 bases at V and 5 bases at J; junction bases unmatched: 14. The CDR3 sequence is 17 residues long. Material: peripheral blood. The sequence was obtained from a human donor with acute or convalescent COVID-19. The donor label of this sample is uncertain. The gene calls are TRBV15 and TRBJ2-5; 9 nucleotides match TRBD2. CDR3 in DNA: TGTGCCACCAGCACGGGATGGAGAGCGGGGGGTGGCGAGACCCAGTACTTC. Translation: CATSTGWRAGGGETQYF.